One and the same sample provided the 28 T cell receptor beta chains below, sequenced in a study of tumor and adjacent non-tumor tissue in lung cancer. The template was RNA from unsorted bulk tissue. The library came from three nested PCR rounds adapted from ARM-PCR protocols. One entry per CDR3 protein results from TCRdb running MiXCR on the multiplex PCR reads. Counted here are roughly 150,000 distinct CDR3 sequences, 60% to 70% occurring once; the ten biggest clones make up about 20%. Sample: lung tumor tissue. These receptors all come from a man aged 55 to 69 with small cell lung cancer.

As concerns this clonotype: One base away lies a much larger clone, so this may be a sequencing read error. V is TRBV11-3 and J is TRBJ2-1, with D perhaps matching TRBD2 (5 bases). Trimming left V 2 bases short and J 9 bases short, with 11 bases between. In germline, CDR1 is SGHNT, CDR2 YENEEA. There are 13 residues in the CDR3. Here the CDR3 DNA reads TGTGCCAGCAGCTTAACTAGAGCCGGTGAGCAGTTCTTC. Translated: CASSLTRAGEQFF.

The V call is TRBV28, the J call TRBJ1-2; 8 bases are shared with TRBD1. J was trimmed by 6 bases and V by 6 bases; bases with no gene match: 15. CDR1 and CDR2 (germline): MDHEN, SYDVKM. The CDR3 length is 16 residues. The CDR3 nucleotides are TGTGCCAGCAGCCGAATCCCAACGGACAGGGATGATGGCTACACCTTC. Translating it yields CASSRIPTDRDDGYTF.

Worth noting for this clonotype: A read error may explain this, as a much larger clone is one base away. Here the CDR3 DNA reads TGCAGTGCCCTACCCTGGGGCACAGATGCGCAGTATTTT. This encodes CSALPWGTDAQYF. V and J are TRBV20-1 and TRBJ2-3; a weak D match, TRBD1 (5 bases). Germline V gene data show CDR1 as DFQATT and CDR2 as SNEGSKA (reference sequence). The CDR3 is 13 amino acids.

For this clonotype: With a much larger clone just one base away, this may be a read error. CDR3 sequence (DNA): TGCAGTGCGGAATCGACTAGCGGGAATGCAGATATGCAGTATTTT. It is translated as CSAESTSGNADMQYF. The rearrangement uses TRBV20-1 and TRBJ2-3; 11 nucleotides match TRBD2. Germline-derived CDR1 and CDR2 are DFQATT and SNEGSKA (reference sequence). The CDR3 runs 15 residues.

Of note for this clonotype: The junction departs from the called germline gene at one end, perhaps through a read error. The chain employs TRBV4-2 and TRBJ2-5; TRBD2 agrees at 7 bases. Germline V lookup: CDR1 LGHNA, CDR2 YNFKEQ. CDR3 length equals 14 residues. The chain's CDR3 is CASSRAGRQGTQYF. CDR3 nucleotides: TGTGCCAGCAGCCGAGCGGGGAGGCAAGGGACCCAGTACTTC.

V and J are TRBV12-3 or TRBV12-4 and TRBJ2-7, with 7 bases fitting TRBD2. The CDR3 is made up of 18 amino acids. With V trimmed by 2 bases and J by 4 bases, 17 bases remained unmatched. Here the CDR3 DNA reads TGTGCCAGCAGTTTAACAGCGGGACTACACCGAAATGGGTACGAGCAGTACTTC. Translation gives CASSLTAGLHRNGYEQYF.

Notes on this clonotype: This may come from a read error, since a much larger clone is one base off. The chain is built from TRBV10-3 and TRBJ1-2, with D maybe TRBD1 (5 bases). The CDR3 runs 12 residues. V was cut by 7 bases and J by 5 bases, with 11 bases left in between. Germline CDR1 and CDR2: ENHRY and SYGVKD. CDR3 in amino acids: CAINDPGYGYTF. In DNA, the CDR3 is TGTGCCATCAATGATCCAGGGTATGGCTACACCTTC.

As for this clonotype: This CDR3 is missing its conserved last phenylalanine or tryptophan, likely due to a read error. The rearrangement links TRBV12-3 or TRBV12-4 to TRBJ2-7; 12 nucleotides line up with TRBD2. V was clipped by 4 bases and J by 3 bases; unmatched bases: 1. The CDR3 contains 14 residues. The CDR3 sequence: CASSWTSGDYEQYL. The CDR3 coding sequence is TGTGCCAGCAGTTGGACTAGCGGGGACTACGAGCAGTACCTC.

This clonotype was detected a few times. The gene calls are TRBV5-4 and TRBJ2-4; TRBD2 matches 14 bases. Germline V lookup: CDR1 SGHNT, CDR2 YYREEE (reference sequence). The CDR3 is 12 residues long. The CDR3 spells CVGGTSGSIQYF. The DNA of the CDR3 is TGTGTCGGAGGGACTAGCGGGAGCATTCAGTACTTC.

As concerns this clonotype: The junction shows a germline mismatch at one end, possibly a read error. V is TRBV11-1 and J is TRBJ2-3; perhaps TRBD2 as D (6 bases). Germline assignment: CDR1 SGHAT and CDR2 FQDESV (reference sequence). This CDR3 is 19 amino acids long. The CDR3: CASSFKREEGRSFADTRYF. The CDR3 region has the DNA TGTGCCAGCAGCTTTAAACGAGAGGAGGGCCGGAGTTTCGCAGATACGCGGTATTTT.

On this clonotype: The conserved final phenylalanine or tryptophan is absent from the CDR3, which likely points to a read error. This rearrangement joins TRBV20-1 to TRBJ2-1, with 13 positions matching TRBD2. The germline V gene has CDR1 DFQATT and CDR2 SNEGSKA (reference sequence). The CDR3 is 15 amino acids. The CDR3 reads CTAEGLAGNYNEQFL. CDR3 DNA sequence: TGCACTGCTGAGGGACTAGCGGGGAATTACAATGAGCAGTTCTTA.

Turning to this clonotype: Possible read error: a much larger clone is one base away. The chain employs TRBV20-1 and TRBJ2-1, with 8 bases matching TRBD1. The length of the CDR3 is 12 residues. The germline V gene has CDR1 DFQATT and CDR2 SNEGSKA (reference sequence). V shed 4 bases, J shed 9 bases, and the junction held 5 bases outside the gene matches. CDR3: CSAKRQGIEQFF. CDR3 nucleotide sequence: TGCAGTGCTAAGCGACAGGGGATTGAGCAGTTCTTC.

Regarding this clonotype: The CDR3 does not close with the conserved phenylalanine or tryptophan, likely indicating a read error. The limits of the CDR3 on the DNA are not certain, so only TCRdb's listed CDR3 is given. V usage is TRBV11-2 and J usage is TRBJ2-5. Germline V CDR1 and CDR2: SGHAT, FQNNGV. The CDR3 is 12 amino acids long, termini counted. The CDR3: CASSVTRTQEFI.

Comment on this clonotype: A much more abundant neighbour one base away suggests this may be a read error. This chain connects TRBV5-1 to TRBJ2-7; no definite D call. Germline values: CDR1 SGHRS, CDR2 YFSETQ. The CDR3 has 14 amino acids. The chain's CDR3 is CASGLSGVVHEQYF. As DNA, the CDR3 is TGCGCCAGCGGCTTGTCTGGAGTAGTGCACGAGCAGTACTTC. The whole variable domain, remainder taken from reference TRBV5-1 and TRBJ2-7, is KAGVTQTPRYLIKTRGQQVTLSCSPISGHRSVSWYQQTPGQGLQFLFEYFSETQRNKGNFPGRFSGRQFSNSRSEMNVSTLELGDSALYLCASGLSGVVHEQYFGPGTRLTVT.

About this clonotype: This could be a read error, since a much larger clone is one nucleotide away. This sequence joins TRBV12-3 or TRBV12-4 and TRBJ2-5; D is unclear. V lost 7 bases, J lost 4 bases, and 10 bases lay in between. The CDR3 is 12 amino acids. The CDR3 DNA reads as TGTGCCAGCACCGGCAGTAGAGAGACCCAGTACTTC. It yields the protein CASTGSRETQYF.

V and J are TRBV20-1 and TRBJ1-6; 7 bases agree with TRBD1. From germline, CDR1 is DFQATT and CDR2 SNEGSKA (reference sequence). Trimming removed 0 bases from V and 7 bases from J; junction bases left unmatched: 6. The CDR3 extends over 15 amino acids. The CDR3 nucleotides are TGCAGTGCTAGAGAGGGACAGAGCAACAATTCACCCCTCCACTTT. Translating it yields CSAREGQSNNSPLHF.

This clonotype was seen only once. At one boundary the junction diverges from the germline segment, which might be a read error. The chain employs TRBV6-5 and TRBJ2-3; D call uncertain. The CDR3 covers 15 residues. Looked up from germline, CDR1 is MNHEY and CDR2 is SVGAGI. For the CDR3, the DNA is TGTGCCAGCAGATACTCAGGCAGTTACATGAATACGCAATATTTT. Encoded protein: CASRYSGSYMNTQYF.

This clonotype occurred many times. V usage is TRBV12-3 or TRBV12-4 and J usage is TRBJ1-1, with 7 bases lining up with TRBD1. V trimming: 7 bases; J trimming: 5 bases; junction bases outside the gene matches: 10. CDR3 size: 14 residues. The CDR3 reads CASTEQGLETEAFF. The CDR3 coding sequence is TGTGCCAGCACCGAACAGGGGCTGGAGACTGAAGCTTTCTTT.

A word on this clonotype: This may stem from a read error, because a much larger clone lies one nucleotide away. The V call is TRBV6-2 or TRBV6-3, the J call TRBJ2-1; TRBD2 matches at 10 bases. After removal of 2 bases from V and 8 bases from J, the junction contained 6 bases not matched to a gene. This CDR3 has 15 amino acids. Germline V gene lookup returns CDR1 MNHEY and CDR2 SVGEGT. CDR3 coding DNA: TGTGCCAGCAGTTACAAGGCTAGCGGGAGCCATGAGCAGTTCTTC. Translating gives CASSYKASGSHEQFF.

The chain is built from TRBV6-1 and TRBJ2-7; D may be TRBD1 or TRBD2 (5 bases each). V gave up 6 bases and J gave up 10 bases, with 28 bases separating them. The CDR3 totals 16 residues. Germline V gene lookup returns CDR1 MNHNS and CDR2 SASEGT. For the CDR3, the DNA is TGTGCCAGCAGGCGGGTTTGGCTCCAGGACAAGGTCGAACAGTACTTC. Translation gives CASRRVWLQDKVEQYF.

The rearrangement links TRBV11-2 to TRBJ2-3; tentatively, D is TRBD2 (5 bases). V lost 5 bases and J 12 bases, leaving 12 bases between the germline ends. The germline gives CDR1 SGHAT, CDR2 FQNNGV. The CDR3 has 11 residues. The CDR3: CASSALDIQYF. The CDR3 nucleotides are TGTGCCAGCAGCGCACTAGATATACAGTATTTT.

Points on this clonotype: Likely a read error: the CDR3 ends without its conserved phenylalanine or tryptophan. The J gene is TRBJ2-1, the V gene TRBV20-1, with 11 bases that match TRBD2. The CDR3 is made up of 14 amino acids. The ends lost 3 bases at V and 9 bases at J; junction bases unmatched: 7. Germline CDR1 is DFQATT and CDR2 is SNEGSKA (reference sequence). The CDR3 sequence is CSARSGLAGREQFI. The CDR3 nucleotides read TGCAGTGCTAGGAGTGGACTAGCGGGTCGTGAGCAGTTCATC.

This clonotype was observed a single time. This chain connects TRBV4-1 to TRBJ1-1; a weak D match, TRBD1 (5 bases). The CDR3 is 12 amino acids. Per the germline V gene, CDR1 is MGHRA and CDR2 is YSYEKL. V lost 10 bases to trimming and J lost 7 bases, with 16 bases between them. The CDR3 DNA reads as TGCGCCACCAGTCAAGGGGCAGATGAAGCTTTCTTT. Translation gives CATSQGADEAFF.

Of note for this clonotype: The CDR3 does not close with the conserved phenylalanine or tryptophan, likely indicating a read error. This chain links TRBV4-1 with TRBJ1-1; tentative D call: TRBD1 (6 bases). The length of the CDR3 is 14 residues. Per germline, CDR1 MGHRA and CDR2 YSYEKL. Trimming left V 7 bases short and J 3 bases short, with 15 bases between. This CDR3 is CASIKGGRYTEAFC. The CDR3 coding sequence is TGCGCCAGCATAAAGGGGGGCCGGTACACTGAAGCTTTCTGT.

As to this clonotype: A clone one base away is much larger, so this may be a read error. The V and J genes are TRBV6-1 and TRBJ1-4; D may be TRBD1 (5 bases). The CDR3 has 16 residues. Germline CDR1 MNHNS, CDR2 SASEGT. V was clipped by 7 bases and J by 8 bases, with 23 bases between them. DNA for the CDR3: TGTGCCAGCACCCGGTCCAGGGTGGGTTTCCGAGAAAAACTGTTTTTT. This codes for CASTRSRVGFREKLFF.

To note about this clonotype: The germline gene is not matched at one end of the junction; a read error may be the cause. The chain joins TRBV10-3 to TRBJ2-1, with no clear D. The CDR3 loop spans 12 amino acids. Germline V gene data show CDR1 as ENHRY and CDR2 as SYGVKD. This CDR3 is CPICEQLNEQFF. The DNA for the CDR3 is TGTCCCATCTGTGAACAGCTCAATGAGCAGTTCTTC.

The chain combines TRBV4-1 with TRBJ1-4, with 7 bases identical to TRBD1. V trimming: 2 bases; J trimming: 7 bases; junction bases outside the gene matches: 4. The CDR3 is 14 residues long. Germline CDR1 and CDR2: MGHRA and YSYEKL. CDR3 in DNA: TGCGCCAGCAGCCAACCGGGACAGATTGAAAAACTGTTTTTT. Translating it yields CASSQPGQIEKLFF.

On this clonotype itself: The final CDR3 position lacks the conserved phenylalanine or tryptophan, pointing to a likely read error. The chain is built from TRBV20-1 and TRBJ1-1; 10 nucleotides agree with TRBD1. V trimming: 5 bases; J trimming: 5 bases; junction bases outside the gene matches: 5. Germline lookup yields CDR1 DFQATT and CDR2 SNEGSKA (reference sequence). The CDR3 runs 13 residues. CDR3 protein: CSAPGQGRTEAFL. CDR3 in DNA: TGCAGTGCTCCGGGACAGGGGAGGACTGAAGCTTTCTTA.